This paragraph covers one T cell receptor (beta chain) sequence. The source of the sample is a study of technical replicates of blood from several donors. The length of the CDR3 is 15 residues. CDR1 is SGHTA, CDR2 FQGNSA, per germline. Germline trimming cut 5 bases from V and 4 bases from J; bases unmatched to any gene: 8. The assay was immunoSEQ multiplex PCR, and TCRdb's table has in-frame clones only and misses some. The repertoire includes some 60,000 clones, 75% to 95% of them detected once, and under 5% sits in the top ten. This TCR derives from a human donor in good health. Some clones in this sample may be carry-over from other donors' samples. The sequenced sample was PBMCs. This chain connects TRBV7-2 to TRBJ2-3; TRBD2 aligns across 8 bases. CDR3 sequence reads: CASSSRTSNSDTQYF. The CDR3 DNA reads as TGTGCCAGCAGCAGCAGGACTAGCAATTCAGATACGCAGTATTTT.